This is a list of T cell receptor beta chains from one sample in a study of shared clonotypes between healthy human individuals. Here immunoSEQ multiplex PCR was the method, and the copy in TCRdb shows in-frame clones only, minus some. The sample lists over 2 million clones, about 95% occurring once. Sequencing was performed on naive CD4+ T cells sorted from blood. The receptors derive from a man between 18 and 35 years old in good health. CDR3s include the opening cysteine and the closing phenylalanine or tryptophan. The order of the fields is V gene, D gene, clone size, J gene, CDR3 DNA, CDR3 protein. A D gene is named only where the DNA matches it firmly. Not all rows give a size; the values are once, few, many and, for expanded clones, a class.

V: TRBV9; D: .; size: once; J: TRBJ2-7; DNA: TGTGCCAGCAGCGCGTCGCCTAGCAGTAGCTCCTACGAGCAGTACTTC; CDR3: CASSASPSSSSYEQYF
V: TRBV4-3; D: TRBD2; size: once; J: TRBJ2-1; DNA: TGCGCCAGCAGCCAAGATTCTGAAAGCGGGAGACGGAATGAGCAGTTCTTC; CDR3: CASSQDSESGRRNEQFF
V: TRBV7-2; D: .; size: .; J: TRBJ2-4; DNA: TGTGCCAGCAGCTTAGGTCAGCAGGGCTTTCAGTACTTC; CDR3: CASSLGQQGFQYF
V: TRBV18; D: .; size: .; J: TRBJ2-3; DNA: TGTGCCAGCTCACGAGGGGCGGACCGAGATACGCAGTATTTT; CDR3: CASSRGADRDTQYF
V: TRBV6-1; D: .; size: .; J: TRBJ2-5; DNA: TGTGCCAGCAGTGAAGAGGGGAAGGGGCGCCAAGAGACCCAGTACTTC; CDR3: CASSEEGKGRQETQYF
V: TRBV27; D: TRBD1; size: .; J: TRBJ1-6; DNA: TGTGCCAGCAGTTTAGGGCAGGGGGATAATTCACCCCTCCACTTT; CDR3: CASSLGQGDNSPLHF
V: TRBV7-9; D: TRBD1; size: .; J: TRBJ2-7; DNA: TGTGCCAGCAGCTCCCCAGGGACAGCCCTCGACGAGCAGTACTTC; CDR3: CASSSPGTALDEQYF
V: TRBV11-2; D: .; size: .; J: TRBJ1-3; DNA: TGTGCCAGCAGCTTGGTTGTTCATGGCTCTGGAAACACCATATATTTT; CDR3: CASSLVVHGSGNTIYF
V: TRBV5-1; D: .; size: .; J: TRBJ1-1; DNA: TGCGCCAGCAGCTTGGTTCCTTACACTGAAGCTTTCTTT; CDR3: CASSLVPYTEAFF
V: TRBV28; D: .; size: .; J: TRBJ2-4; DNA: TGTGCCAGCCACTCGGGGCAAGAAAACATTCAGTACTTC; CDR3: CASHSGQENIQYF
V: TRBV7-9; D: TRBD1; size: .; J: TRBJ2-3; DNA: TGTGCCAGCAGCTTAGGTTACTTAGGACAGGGGAGGACAGATACGCAGTATTTT; CDR3: CASSLGYLGQGRTDTQYF
V: TRBV28; D: .; size: .; J: TRBJ1-1; DNA: TGTGCCAGCAGACCCAGACAGTCTGAAGCTTTCTTT; CDR3: CASRPRQSEAFF
V: TRBV6-1; D: .; size: .; J: TRBJ1-5; DNA: TGTGCCAGCACTTGGACCCTCGGTCAGCCCCAGCATTTT; CDR3: CASTWTLGQPQHF
V: TRBV7-3; D: .; size: .; J: TRBJ2-3; DNA: TGTGCCAGCAGCTCGCCGGGACACGGGACAGATACGCAGTATTTT; CDR3: CASSSPGHGTDTQYF
V: TRBV18; D: TRBD2; size: .; J: TRBJ2-1; DNA: TGTGCCAGCTCACCTGGGACTAGTTCGTACAATGAGCAGTTCTTC; CDR3: CASSPGTSSYNEQFF
V: TRBV18; D: .; size: once; J: TRBJ2-7; DNA: TGTGCCAGCTCACCTGGACAGAGATTATACGAGCAGTACTTC; CDR3: CASSPGQRLYEQYF
V: TRBV11-2; D: .; size: .; J: TRBJ2-7; DNA: TGTGCCAGCAGCTCCGGACTCAGCTCGTACTTC; CDR3: CASSSGLSSYF
V: TRBV28; D: TRBD1; size: .; J: TRBJ1-5; DNA: TGTGCCAGCATTACACAGGGGGCGAATCAGCCCCAGCATTTT; CDR3: CASITQGANQPQHF
V: TRBV5-1; D: .; size: .; J: TRBJ2-7; DNA: TGCGCCAGCAGCCCCCCTGGACAGAACTACGAGCAGTACTTC; CDR3: CASSPPGQNYEQYF
V: TRBV7-6; D: TRBD2; size: .; J: TRBJ2-7; DNA: TGTGCCAGCACCGCCCGACTAGCGGGGGGCTCCTACGAGCAGTACTTC; CDR3: CASTARLAGGSYEQYF
V: TRBV6-5; D: TRBD2; size: .; J: TRBJ2-1; DNA: TGTGCCAGCAGTTTAGGGACTAGCGGGAGTAGTGAGCAGTTCTTC; CDR3: CASSLGTSGSSEQFF
V: TRBV27; D: .; size: .; J: TRBJ2-1; DNA: TGTGCCAGCAGTTCCCCAAGGGGGGGCGAAATTCTGAATGAGCAGTTCTTC; CDR3: CASSSPRGGEILNEQFF
V: TRBV29-1; D: .; size: .; J: TRBJ2-5; DNA: TGCAGCCTTGCTCACGGAGGCAGCGGGCAAGAGACCCAGTACTTC; CDR3: CSLAHGGSGQETQYF
V: TRBV18; D: .; size: once; J: TRBJ1-3; DNA: TGTGCCAGCTCACCAGAAGAGTACACCATATATTTT; CDR3: CASSPEEYTIYF
V: TRBV5-1; D: .; size: .; J: TRBJ2-7; DNA: TGCGCCAGCAGCTCAGGGGGAGGCTACGAGCAGTACTTC; CDR3: CASSSGGGYEQYF
V: TRBV7-9; D: .; size: .; J: TRBJ2-7; DNA: TGTGCCAGCAGCGTCGGGGAAGGTCCCTACGAGCAGTACTTC; CDR3: CASSVGEGPYEQYF
V: TRBV19; D: .; size: .; J: TRBJ2-2; DNA: TGTGCCACTTCGGGACGGAGGGTTCCGAACACCGGGGAGCTGTTTTTT; CDR3: CATSGRRVPNTGELFF
V: TRBV18; D: .; size: .; J: TRBJ2-3; DNA: TGTGCCAGCTCACCACCACAGGGAGGAGGCACAGATACGCAGTATTTT; CDR3: CASSPPQGGGTDTQYF
V: TRBV6-1; D: .; size: .; J: TRBJ1-5; DNA: TGTGCCAGCAGTGAGGTCCAGTATAGCAATCAGCCCCAGCATTTT; CDR3: CASSEVQYSNQPQHF
V: TRBV6-1; D: TRBD1; size: .; J: TRBJ2-2; DNA: TGTGCCAGCAGTGCGTTACAGGGGTGGGGCGGGGAGCTGTTTTTT; CDR3: CASSALQGWGGELFF
V: TRBV27; D: .; size: .; J: TRBJ2-3; DNA: TGTGCCAGCAGCCCTTACCCGAGGGTACCGAAGGAAGATACGCAGTATTTT; CDR3: CASSPYPRVPKEDTQYF
V: TRBV11-2; D: .; size: few; J: TRBJ1-6; DNA: TGTGCCAGCAGCTTAGTTAGGGATTCACCCCTCCACTTT; CDR3: CASSLVRDSPLHF
V: TRBV7-2; D: .; size: .; J: TRBJ2-7; DNA: TGTGCCAGCAGACGTTCCTACGAGCAGTACTTC; CDR3: CASRRSYEQYF
V: TRBV19; D: .; size: .; J: TRBJ1-2; DNA: TGTGCCAGTAGTATCCGCACAGGGAATTTAAGGGACTATGGCTACACCTTC; CDR3: CASSIRTGNLRDYGYTF
V: TRBV5-1; D: .; size: .; J: TRBJ1-6; DNA: TGCGCCAGCAGCTTGCGCGGGGATGGGGATTCACCCCTCCACTTT; CDR3: CASSLRGDGDSPLHF
V: TRBV7-6; D: TRBD2; size: .; J: TRBJ2-2; DNA: TGTGCCAGCAGCCGAGTCCCTAGCGGGGTCCTGGGGGAGCTGTTTTTT; CDR3: CASSRVPSGVLGELFF
V: TRBV12-5; D: .; size: .; J: TRBJ1-2; DNA: TGTGCTATTGGGGGTGTGGGCAGAGCTACAATCCCTAACTATGGCTACACCTTC; CDR3: CAIGGVGRATIPNYGYTF
V: TRBV6-5; D: .; size: .; J: TRBJ1-1; DNA: TGTGCCAGCAGTTACACGCGGCAGGGCTCCACTGAAGCTTTCTTT; CDR3: CASSYTRQGSTEAFF
V: TRBV5-1; D: .; size: .; J: TRBJ2-6; DNA: TGCGCCAGCAGCTTGGCCAGAACTGGGGCCAACGTCCTGACTTTC; CDR3: CASSLARTGANVLTF
V: TRBV2; D: .; size: .; J: TRBJ2-7; DNA: TGTGCCAGCAGCGCGGACAGCTACGAGCAGTACTTC; CDR3: CASSADSYEQYF
V: TRBV30; D: .; size: .; J: TRBJ1-2; DNA: TGTGCCTGGAGCCTGGGTTTGGGCTACACCTTC; CDR3: CAWSLGLGYTF
V: TRBV27; D: .; size: few; J: TRBJ1-2; DNA: TGTGCCAGCAGTCCCCTGGACAGTCGGTTCTCTGGCTACACCTTC; CDR3: CASSPLDSRFSGYTF
V: TRBV27; D: TRBD1; size: .; J: TRBJ1-5; DNA: TGTGCCAGCAGACAACAAACAGGGGGCGGCAATCAGCCCCAGCATTTT; CDR3: CASRQQTGGGNQPQHF
V: TRBV6-5; D: TRBD1; size: once; J: TRBJ2-7; DNA: TGTGCCAGCAGTTTGGGACAGGCAACCTACGAGCAGTACTTC; CDR3: CASSLGQATYEQYF
V: TRBV4-2; D: TRBD1; size: .; J: TRBJ1-2; DNA: TGTGCCAGCAGCCAGGGTTGGCAGGGGGCATTAAGTGGCTACACCTTC; CDR3: CASSQGWQGALSGYTF
V: TRBV19; D: .; size: once; J: TRBJ1-5; DNA: TGTGCCAGTAGTCTAGGCGGGGGAGGCAATCAGCCCCAGCATTTT; CDR3: CASSLGGGGNQPQHF
V: TRBV4-2; D: TRBD1; size: .; J: TRBJ1-4; DNA: TGTGCCAGCAGCCGGGACAGGGTCTTGGAAAAACTGTTTTTT; CDR3: CASSRDRVLEKLFF
V: TRBV10-3; D: .; size: .; J: TRBJ2-3; DNA: TGTGCCATCAGTGAATCGGGTAGCGGAATAAGCACAGATACGCAGTATTTT; CDR3: CAISESGSGISTDTQYF
V: TRBV7-2; D: TRBD2; size: .; J: TRBJ2-5; DNA: TGTGCCAGCAGCCCCGAACTAGCGAGAGAGACCCAGTACTTC; CDR3: CASSPELARETQYF
V: TRBV28; D: .; size: .; J: TRBJ1-1; DNA: TGTGCCAGCAGGTCCCCTTGGGGGGCGGCCACTGAAGCTTTCTTT; CDR3: CASRSPWGAATEAFF
V: TRBV19; D: .; size: once; J: TRBJ2-7; DNA: TGTGCCAGTAGTATCGGCCGGGAGTCCTACGAGCAGTACTTC; CDR3: CASSIGRESYEQYF
V: TRBV12-5; D: TRBD2; size: .; J: TRBJ2-3; DNA: TGTGCTAGTGGGGCCAGCGGGGCGACAGATACGCAGTATTTT; CDR3: CASGASGATDTQYF
V: TRBV4-3; D: TRBD2; size: .; J: TRBJ2-1; DNA: TGCGCCAGCAGCCAAGGTGTTCTAGCGGGAGTCAATGAGCAGTTCTTC; CDR3: CASSQGVLAGVNEQFF
V: TRBV5-4; D: TRBD1; size: .; J: TRBJ1-2; DNA: TGTGCCAGCAGCTTGGACCCAGGGGGTTATGGCTACACCTTC; CDR3: CASSLDPGGYGYTF
V: TRBV10-1; D: TRBD2; size: once; J: TRBJ2-3; DNA: TGCGCCAGCAGTGAGTCTCTAGCGGGAGGGACAGATACGCAGTATTTT; CDR3: CASSESLAGGTDTQYF
V: TRBV7-6; D: TRBD2; size: .; J: TRBJ2-3; DNA: TGTGCCAGCAGCAAGGGACTAGCTGCAGATACGCAGTATTTT; CDR3: CASSKGLAADTQYF
V: TRBV5-4; D: TRBD1; size: .; J: TRBJ2-2; DNA: TGTGCCAGCAGCCCCCGGACAGGGCCGAACACCGGGGAGCTGTTTTTT; CDR3: CASSPRTGPNTGELFF